This T cell receptor (beta chain) was recorded in a study of PD-1 blockade in classical Hodgkin lymphoma. All patients experienced relapse after autologous stem cell transplantation, and brentuximab vedotin exposure was variable. Produced via immunoSEQ multiplex PCR; TCRdb's table is partial and in-frame only. The sample holds under 30,000 clones; 82% are singletons and the top ten take 11%. The length of the CDR3 is 13 residues. CDR1 is MNHNS, CDR2 SASEGT, per germline. Between the trimmed V and J ends, which lost 5 bases and 4 bases, there was a span of 12 bases. V gene TRBV6-1 combines with J gene TRBJ2-7; D possibly corresponds to TRBD1 (5 bases). The source was peripheral blood mononuclear cells (PBMCs), collected before the second cycle of nivolumab. The source is a human donor with classical Hodgkin lymphoma. The CDR3 protein is CASSSDRGYEQYF. The CDR3 DNA reads as TGTGCCAGCAGTAGTGACAGAGGTTACGAGCAGTACTTC.